Shown below are 2 T cell receptor beta chains from a single sample sequenced in a study of regulatory T cells in long-lasting Graves disease. Assembly of TCR beta libraries relied on iRepertoire HTBI primers together with Arm-PCR of CDR3 regions. TCRdb independently ran MiXCR on the multiplex PCR reads; one entry per CDR3 protein. The sample has roughly 610,000 distinct CDR3 sequences; approximately 16% are singletons. As to time point: newly diagnosed GD, antithyroid drugs for less than 3 months. There was RNA extracted from PBMCs, and the TCR library was made from it. These data are also associated with another study on T cells in Graves' hyperthyroidism and ophthalmopathy.

The sample consisted of peripheral blood mononuclear cells (PBMCs), taken at new diagnosis, from a patient treated with antithyroid drugs. These receptors originate from a man between 18 and 29 years old with Graves disease.

In its sample, this clonotype was seen a few times. V usage is TRBV5-1 and J usage is TRBJ2-1; 10 bases fit TRBD2. Trimming took 0 bases from V and 4 from J; bases not matched to a gene: 4. This CDR3 has 16 amino acids. Germline values: CDR1 SGHRS, CDR2 YFSETQ. The CDR3 loop reads CASSLDSSGGYNEQFF. Written as DNA, the CDR3 is TGCGCCAGCAGCTTGGATAGTAGCGGGGGGTACAATGAGCAGTTCTTC.

This clonotype was picked up a small number of times. The rearrangement uses TRBV28 and TRBJ2-7; D is possibly TRBD2 (5 bases). V was clipped by 5 bases and J by 7 bases, with 12 bases between them. CDR1 MDHEN and CDR2 SYDVKM come from the germline V gene. The CDR3 is 12 residues long. For the CDR3, the DNA is TGTGCCAGCAGTCGGACTTCGCGAGAGCAGTACTTC. Protein product: CASSRTSREQYF.